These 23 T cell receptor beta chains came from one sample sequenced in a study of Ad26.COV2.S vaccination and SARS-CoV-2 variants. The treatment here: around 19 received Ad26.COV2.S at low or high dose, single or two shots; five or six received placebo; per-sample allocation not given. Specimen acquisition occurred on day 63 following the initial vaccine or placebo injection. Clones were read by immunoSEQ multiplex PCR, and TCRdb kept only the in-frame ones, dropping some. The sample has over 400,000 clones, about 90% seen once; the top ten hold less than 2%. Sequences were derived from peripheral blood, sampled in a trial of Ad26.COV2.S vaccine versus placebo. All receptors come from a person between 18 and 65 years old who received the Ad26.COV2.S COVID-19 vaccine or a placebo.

The CDR3 nucleotides read TGTGCCAGCAGTGAAAGGGCTAACAAGGGGGGCTACACCTTC. It specifies CASSERANKGGYTF. V usage is TRBV2 and J usage is TRBJ1-2; maybe TRBD1 (5 bases). CDR1 is SNHLY and CDR2 is FYNNEI in the germline V gene. The CDR3 has 14 residues. V was clipped by 2 bases and J by 8 bases, with 15 bases between them.

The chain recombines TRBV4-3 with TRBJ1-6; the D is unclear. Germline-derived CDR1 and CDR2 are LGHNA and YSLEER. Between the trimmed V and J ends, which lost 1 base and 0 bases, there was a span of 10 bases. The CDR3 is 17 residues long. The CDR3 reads CASSQGGQTSYNSPLHF. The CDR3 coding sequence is TGCGCCAGCAGCCAAGGTGGTCAGACCTCCTATAATTCACCCCTCCACTTT.

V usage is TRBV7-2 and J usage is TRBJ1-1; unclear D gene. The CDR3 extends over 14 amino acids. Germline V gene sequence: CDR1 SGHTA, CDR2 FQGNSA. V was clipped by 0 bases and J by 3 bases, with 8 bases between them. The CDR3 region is CASSLAGRDTEAFF. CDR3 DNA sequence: TGTGCCAGCAGCTTAGCCGGCCGGGACACTGAAGCTTTCTTT.

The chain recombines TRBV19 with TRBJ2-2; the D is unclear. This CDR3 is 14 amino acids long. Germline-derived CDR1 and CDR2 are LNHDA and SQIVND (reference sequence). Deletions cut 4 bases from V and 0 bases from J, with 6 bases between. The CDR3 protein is CASSRGPNTGELFF. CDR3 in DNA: TGTGCCAGTAGTAGGGGTCCGAACACCGGGGAGCTGTTTTTT.

CDR3 sequence: CASSFGGNYGTEAFF. CDR3 bases: TGTGCCAGCAGCTTTGGCGGGAATTATGGCACTGAAGCTTTCTTT. The rearrangement joins TRBV5-5 to TRBJ1-1, with D hard to call. CDR1 SGHKS and CDR2 YYEKEE come from the germline V gene (reference sequence). V lost 2 bases, J lost 4 bases, and 15 bases lay in between. The CDR3 has 15 residues.

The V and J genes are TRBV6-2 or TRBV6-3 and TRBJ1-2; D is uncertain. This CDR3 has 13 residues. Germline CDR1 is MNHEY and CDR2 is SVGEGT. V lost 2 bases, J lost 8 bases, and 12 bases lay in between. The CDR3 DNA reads TGTGCCAGCAGTTACGGGCGGCTCCAGGGCTACACCTTC. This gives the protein CASSYGRLQGYTF.

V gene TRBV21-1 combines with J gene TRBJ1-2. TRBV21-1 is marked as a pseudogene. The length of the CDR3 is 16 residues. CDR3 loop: CASSKPLRPTNYGYTF. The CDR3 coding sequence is TGTGCCAGCAGCAAACCCCTGAGGCCGACTAACTATGGCTACACCTTC.

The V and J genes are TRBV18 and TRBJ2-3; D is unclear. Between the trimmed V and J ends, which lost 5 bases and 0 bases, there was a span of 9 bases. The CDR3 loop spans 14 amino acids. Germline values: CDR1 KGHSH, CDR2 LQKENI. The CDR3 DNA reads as TGTGCCAGCTCATCACGGACGAGCACAGATACGCAGTATTTT. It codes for CASSSRTSTDTQYF.

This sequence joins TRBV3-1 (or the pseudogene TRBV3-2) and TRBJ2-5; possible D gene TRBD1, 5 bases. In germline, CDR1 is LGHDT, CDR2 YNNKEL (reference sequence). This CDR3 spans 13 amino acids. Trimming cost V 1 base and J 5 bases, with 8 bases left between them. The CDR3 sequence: CASSQGGRETQYF. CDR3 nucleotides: TGTGCCAGCAGCCAAGGGGGCCGGGAGACCCAGTACTTC.

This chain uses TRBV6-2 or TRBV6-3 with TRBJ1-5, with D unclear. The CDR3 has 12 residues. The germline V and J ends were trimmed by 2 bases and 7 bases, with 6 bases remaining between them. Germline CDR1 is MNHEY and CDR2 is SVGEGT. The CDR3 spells CASSYTVQPQHF. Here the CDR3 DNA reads TGTGCCAGCAGTTACACAGTACAGCCCCAGCATTTT.

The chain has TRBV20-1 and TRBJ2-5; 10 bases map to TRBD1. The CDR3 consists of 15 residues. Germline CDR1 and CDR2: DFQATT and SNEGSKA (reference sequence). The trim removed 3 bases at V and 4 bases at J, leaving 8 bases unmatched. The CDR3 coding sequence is TGCAGTGCTAGTATAGGGACAGGGGCGGGAGAGACCCAGTACTTC. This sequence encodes CSASIGTGAGETQYF.

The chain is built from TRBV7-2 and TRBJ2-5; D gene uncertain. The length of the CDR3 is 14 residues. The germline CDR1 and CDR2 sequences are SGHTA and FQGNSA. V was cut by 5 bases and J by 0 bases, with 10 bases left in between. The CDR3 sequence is CASSLPFDQETQYF. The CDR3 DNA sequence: TGTGCCAGCAGCCTCCCCTTCGACCAAGAGACCCAGTACTTC.

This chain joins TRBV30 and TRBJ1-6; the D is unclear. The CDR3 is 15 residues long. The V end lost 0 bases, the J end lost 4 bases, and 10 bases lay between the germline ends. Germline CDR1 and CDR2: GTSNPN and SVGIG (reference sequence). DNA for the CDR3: TGTGCCTGGAGTGTAATGGGAGGTTATAATTCACCCCTCCACTTT. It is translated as CAWSVMGGYNSPLHF. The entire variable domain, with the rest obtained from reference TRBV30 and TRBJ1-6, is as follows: SQTIHQWPATLVQPVGSPLSLECTVEGTSNPNLYWYRQAAGRGLQLLFYSVGIGQISSEVPQNLSASRPQDRQFILSSKKLLLSDSGFYLCAWSVMGGYNSPLHFGNGTRLTVT.

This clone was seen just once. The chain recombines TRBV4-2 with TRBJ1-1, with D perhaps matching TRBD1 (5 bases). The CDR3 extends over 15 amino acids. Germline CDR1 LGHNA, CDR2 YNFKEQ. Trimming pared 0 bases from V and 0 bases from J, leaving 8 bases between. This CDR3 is CASSQEEGMNTEAFF. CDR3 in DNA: TGTGCCAGCAGCCAAGAGGAGGGGATGAACACTGAAGCTTTCTTT.

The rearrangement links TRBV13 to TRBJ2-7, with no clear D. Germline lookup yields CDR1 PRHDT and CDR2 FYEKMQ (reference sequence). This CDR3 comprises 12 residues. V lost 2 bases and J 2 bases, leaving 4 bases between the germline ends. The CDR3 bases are TGTGCCAGCAGCTTAAGGCCCTACGAGCAGTACTTC. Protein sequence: CASSLRPYEQYF. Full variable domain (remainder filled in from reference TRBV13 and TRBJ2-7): AAGVIQSPRHLIKEKRETATLKCYPIPRHDTVYWYQQGPGQDPQFLISFYEKMQSDKGSIPDRFSAQQFSDYHSELNMSSLELGDSALYFCASSLRPYEQYFGPGTRLTVT.

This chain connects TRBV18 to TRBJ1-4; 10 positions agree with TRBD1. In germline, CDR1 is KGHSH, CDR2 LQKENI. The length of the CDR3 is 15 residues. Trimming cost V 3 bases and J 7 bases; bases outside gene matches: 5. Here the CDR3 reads CASSPPRDRGEKLFF. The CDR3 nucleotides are TGTGCCAGCTCACCCCCCCGGGACAGGGGTGAAAAACTGTTTTTT. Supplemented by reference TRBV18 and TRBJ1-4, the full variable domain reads NAGVMQNPRHLVRRRGQEARLRCSPMKGHSHVYWYRQLPEEGLKFMVYLQKENIIDESGMPKERFSAEFPKEGPSILRIQQVVRGDSAAYFCASSPPRDRGEKLFFGSGTQLSVL.

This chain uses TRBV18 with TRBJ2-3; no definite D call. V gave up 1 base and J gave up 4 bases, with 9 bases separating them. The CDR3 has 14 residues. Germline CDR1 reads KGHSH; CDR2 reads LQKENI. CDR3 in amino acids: CASSPLQTADTQYF. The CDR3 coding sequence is TGTGCCAGCTCACCACTGCAGACCGCAGATACGCAGTATTTT.

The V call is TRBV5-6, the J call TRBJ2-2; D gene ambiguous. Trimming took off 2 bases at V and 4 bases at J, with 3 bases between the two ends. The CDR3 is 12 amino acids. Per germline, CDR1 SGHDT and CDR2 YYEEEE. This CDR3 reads CASSFGTGELFF. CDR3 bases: TGTGCCAGCAGCTTTGGCACCGGGGAGCTGTTTTTT.

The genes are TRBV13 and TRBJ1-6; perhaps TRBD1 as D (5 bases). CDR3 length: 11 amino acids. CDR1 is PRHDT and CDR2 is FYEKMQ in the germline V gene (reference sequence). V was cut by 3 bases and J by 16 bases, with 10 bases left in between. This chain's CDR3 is CASSLGPTLHF. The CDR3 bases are TGTGCCAGCAGCTTGGGACCTACGCTCCACTTT.

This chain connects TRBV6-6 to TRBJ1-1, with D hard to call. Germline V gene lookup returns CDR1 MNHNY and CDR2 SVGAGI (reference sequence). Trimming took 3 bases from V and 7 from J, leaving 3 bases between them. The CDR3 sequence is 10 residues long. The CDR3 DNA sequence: TGTGCCAGCAGTTATTATGAAGCTTTCTTT. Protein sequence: CASSYYEAFF.

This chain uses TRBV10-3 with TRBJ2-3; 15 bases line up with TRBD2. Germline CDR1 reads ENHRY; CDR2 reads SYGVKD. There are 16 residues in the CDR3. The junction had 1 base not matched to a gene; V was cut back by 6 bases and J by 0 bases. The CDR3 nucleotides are TGTGCCATCAGAGGACTAGCGGGGGGGAGCACAGATACGCAGTATTTT. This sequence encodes CAIRGLAGGSTDTQYF.

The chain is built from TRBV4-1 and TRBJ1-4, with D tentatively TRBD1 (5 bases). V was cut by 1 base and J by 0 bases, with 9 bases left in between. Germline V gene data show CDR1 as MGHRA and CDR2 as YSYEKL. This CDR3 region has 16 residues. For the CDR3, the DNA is TGCGCCAGCAGCCAAGGGAGGGGAGCAACTAATGAAAAACTGTTTTTT. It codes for CASSQGRGATNEKLFF.

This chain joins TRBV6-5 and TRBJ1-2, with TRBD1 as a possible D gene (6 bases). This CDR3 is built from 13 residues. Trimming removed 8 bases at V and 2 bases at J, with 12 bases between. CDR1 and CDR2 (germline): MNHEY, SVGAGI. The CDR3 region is CASLDRDNYGYTF. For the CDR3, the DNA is TGTGCCAGCTTGGACAGAGACAACTATGGCTACACCTTC.